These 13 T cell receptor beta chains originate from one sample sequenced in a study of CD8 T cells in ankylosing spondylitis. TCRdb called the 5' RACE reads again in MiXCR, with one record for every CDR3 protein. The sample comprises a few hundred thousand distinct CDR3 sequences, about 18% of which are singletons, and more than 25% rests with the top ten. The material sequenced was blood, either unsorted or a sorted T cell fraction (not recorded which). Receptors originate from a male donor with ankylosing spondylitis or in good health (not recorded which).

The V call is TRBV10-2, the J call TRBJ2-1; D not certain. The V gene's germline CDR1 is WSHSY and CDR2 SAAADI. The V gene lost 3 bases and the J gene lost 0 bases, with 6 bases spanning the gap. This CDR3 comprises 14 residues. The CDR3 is CASSDEASYNEQFF. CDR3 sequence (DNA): TGCGCCAGCAGTGATGAGGCCTCCTACAATGAGCAGTTCTTC.

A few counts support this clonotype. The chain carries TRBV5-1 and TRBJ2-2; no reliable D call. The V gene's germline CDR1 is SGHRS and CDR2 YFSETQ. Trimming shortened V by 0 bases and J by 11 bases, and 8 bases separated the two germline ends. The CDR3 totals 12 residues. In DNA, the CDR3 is TGCGCCAGCAGCTTGGAGACCGTAGAGCTGTTTTTT. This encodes CASSLETVELFF.

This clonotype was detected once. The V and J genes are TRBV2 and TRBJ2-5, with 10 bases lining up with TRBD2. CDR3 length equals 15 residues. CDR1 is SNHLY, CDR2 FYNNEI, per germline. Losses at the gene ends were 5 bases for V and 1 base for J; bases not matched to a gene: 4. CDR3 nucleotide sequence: TGTGCCAGCAGTACTAGCGGGATTTCCCAAGAGACCCAGTACTTC. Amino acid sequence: CASSTSGISQETQYF.

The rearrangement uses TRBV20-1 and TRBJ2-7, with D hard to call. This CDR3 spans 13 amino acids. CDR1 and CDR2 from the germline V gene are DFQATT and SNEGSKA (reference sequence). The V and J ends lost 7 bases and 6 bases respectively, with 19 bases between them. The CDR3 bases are TGCAGTGGATCGAAAGGGTTTTTCGGCGAGCAGTACTTC. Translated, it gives CSGSKGFFGEQYF.

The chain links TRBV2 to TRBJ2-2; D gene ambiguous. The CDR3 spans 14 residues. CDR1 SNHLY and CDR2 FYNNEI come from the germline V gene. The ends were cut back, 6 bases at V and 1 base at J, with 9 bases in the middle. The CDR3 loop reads CASSGQMNTGELFF. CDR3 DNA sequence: TGTGCCAGCAGCGGTCAGATGAACACCGGGGAGCTGTTTTTT.

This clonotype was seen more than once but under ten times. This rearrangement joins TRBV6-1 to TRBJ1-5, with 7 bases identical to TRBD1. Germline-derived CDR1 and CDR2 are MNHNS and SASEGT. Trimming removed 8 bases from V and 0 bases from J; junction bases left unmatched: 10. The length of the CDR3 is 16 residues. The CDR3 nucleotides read TGTGCCAGCCTACTTCCCGGACAGGTTAGCAATCAGCCCCAGCATTTT. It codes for CASLLPGQVSNQPQHF.

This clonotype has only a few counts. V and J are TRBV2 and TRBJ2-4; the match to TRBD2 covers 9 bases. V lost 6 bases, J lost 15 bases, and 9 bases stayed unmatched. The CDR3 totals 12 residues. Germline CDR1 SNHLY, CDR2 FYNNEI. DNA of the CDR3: TGTGCCAGCAGGACTAGCGGACCGGGTCCGTACTTC. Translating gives CASRTSGPGPYF.

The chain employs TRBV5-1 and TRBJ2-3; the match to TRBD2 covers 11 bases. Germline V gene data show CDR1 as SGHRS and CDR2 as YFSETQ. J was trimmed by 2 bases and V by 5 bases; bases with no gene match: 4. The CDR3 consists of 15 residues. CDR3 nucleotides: TGCGCCAGCAGTTTAGCGGGAGGGCTCACAGATACGCAGTATTTT. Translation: CASSLAGGLTDTQYF.

CDR3 loop: CSARDLRSREIDTQYF. Written as DNA, the CDR3 is TGCAGTGCTAGAGATCTTAGGAGCCGGGAGATAGATACGCAGTATTTT. J is TRBJ2-3 and V is TRBV20-1; D possibly corresponds to TRBD2 (6 bases). Germline CDR1 reads DFQATT; CDR2 reads SNEGSKA (reference sequence). This CDR3 is built from 16 residues. Trimming removed 0 bases from V and 5 bases from J, with 18 bases in between.

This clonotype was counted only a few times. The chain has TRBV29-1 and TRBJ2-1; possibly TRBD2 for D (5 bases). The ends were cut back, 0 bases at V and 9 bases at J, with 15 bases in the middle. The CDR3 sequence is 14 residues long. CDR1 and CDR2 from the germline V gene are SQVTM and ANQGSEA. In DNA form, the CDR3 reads TGCAGCGTTGAAGATCATAATAGCGCGGGTGAGCAGTTCTTC. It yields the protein CSVEDHNSAGEQFF.

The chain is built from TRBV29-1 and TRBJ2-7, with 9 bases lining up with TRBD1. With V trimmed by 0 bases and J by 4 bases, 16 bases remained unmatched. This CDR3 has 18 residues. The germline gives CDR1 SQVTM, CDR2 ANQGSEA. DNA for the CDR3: TGCAGCGTTGAAGATCGGGTGGGGACAGGGCCCTCGGAGTACGAGCAGTACTTC. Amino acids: CSVEDRVGTGPSEYEQYF.

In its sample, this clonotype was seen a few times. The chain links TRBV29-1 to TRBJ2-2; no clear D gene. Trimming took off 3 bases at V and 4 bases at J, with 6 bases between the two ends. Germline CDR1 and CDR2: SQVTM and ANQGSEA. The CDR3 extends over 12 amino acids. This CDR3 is CSVDGSTGELFF. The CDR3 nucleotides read TGCAGCGTTGACGGGTCCACCGGGGAGCTGTTTTTT.

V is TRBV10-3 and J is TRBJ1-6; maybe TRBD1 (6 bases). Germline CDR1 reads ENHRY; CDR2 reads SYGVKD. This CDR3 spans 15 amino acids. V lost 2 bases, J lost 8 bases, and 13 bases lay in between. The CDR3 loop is CAISEEGEAYSPLHF. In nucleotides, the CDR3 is TGTGCCATCAGTGAGGAGGGGGAAGCCTATTCACCCCTCCACTTT.